The next 25 T cell receptor beta chains were all read from a single sample in a study of blood T cells in healthy people across ages. Primers used in a second PCR of roughly 7 to 11 cycles were a sample-barcoded 5' primer and a J-beta primer mix. Using its own MiXCR run on the 5' RACE reads, TCRdb lists one record per CDR3 protein. The data contain roughly 1,000,000 distinct CDR3 sequences, 20% to 25% of them singletons. The same data also went into a second study, on T cells of mothers and their children.

Specimen: blood. These receptors were collected from a girl aged 2-10 years in good health.

This clonotype has more than one count but fewer than ten. The chain uses TRBV7-3 and TRBJ2-4; TRBD2 matches at 9 bases. Germline V lookup: CDR1 SGHTA, CDR2 FQGTGA. The CDR3 is made up of 15 amino acids. Trimming removed 6 bases from V and 6 bases from J; junction bases left unmatched: 9. CDR3 protein: CASSASGTLPNIQYF. The CDR3 bases are TGTGCCAGCAGTGCTAGCGGGACCCTCCCAAACATTCAGTACTTC.

V is TRBV20-1 and J is TRBJ2-2, with 7 positions matching TRBD1. J lost 0 bases, V lost 5 bases, and 6 bases had no gene match. Germline-derived CDR1 and CDR2 are DFQATT and SNEGSKA (reference sequence). This CDR3 is 15 amino acids long. Written as DNA, the CDR3 is TGCAGTGCTCGAGCCGGGACAGCGAACACCGGGGAGCTGTTTTTT. Translation gives CSARAGTANTGELFF.

V is TRBV5-1 and J is TRBJ2-3; D uncertain. The V end lost 0 bases, the J end lost 2 bases, and 10 bases lay between the germline ends. The V gene's germline CDR1 is SGHRS and CDR2 YFSETQ. The CDR3 sequence is 15 residues long. The CDR3 spells CASSLESRDTDTQYF. DNA for the CDR3: TGCGCCAGCAGCTTGGAGAGTCGCGACACAGATACGCAGTATTTT.

The chain links TRBV4-2 to TRBJ2-7, with TRBD2 as a possible D gene (6 bases). CDR3 size: 13 residues. The ends were cut back, 6 bases at V and 1 base at J, with 10 bases in the middle. The germline CDR1 and CDR2 sequences are LGHNA and YNFKEQ. The CDR3 reads CASRASASYEQYF. CDR3 nucleotides: TGTGCCAGCAGGGCTAGCGCATCCTACGAGCAGTACTTC.

The rearrangement links TRBV6-4 to TRBJ2-5; 15 bases line up with TRBD2. The J call may be in error: the DNA end matches TRBJ2-1 better. Germline loops: CDR1 MRHNA, CDR2 SNTAGT. The CDR3 has 15 amino acids. CDR3 DNA: TGTGCCAGCAGATGGACTAGCGGGGGGGACGGTGAGCAGTTCTTC. This encodes CASRWTSGGDGEQFF.

This clonotype was counted between two and nine times. The V call is TRBV9, the J call TRBJ2-5; D may be TRBD1 or TRBD2 (6 bases each). The DNA end is more similar to TRBJ2-1, so the J call may be wrong. CDR1 and CDR2 from the germline V gene are SGDLS and YYNGEE. The CDR3 runs to 15 residues. This CDR3 is CASSVEGEVYNEQFF. The CDR3 coding sequence is TGTGCCAGCAGCGTAGAGGGGGAGGTGTACAATGAGCAGTTCTTC.

This clonotype was seen only a few times. The chain uses TRBV12-5 and TRBJ1-5; no definite D call. Germline loops: CDR1 LGHNT, CDR2 FRNRAP. The CDR3 sequence is 11 residues long. V gave up 3 bases and J gave up 7 bases, with 4 bases separating them. The CDR3: CASGLEQPQHF. CDR3 sequence (DNA): TGTGCTAGTGGTTTAGAGCAGCCCCAGCATTTT.

The chain links TRBV12-3 or TRBV12-4 to TRBJ2-3, with 10 bases fitting TRBD2. V dropped 8 bases and J dropped 2; count of bases not matched to a gene: 7. The CDR3 has 15 residues. The CDR3 DNA reads TGTGCCAGCTCACAACTAGCGGGAAACACAGATACGCAGTATTTT. It yields the protein CASSQLAGNTDTQYF.

The table lists this clonotype with many counts. Sequence at one end of the junction differs from germline and may be a read error. The chain employs TRBV5-1 and TRBJ2-3; 13 bases are shared with TRBD2. CDR1 and CDR2 (germline): SGHRS, YFSETQ. This CDR3 contains 15 residues. The CDR3 DNA reads TGTGCCAGCAGCCCCGGACTAGCGGGGGCAGATACGCAGTATTTT. This codes for CASSPGLAGADTQYF.

This clonotype was seen only a few times. This rearrangement joins TRBV14 to TRBJ2-5, with 8 positions matching TRBD1. Judging by the DNA end, TRBJ2-7 fits better; the J call may be wrong. CDR1 is SGHDN and CDR2 is FVKESK in the germline V gene. This CDR3 comprises 15 residues. This chain's CDR3 is CASSQRGQGSYEQYF. DNA for the CDR3: TGTGCCAGCAGCCAGAGAGGACAGGGCTCCTACGAGCAGTACTTC.

This chain links TRBV7-9 with TRBJ2-5; D is unresolved. CDR3 size: 14 residues. CDR1 and CDR2 (germline): SEHNR, FQNEAQ (reference sequence). The V and J ends lost 7 bases and 3 bases respectively, with 15 bases between them. CDR3 in DNA: TGTGCCAGCACCATTATATTGGTTGAAGAGACCCAGTACTTC. Translation: CASTIILVEETQYF. The whole variable domain, filled in from reference TRBV7-9 and TRBJ2-5, reads DTGVSQNPRHKITKRGQNVTFRCDPISEHNRLYWYRQTLGQGPEFLTYFQNEAQLEKSRLLSDRFSAERPKGSFSTLEIQRTEQGDSAMYLCASTIILVEETQYFGPGTRLLVL.

This clonotype was detected a few times. V usage is TRBV9 and J usage is TRBJ2-5; 7 bases line up with TRBD2. The J call is doubtful: the DNA matches TRBJ2-7 better. The CDR3 spans 15 residues. Germline CDR1 reads SGDLS; CDR2 reads YYNGEE. CDR3 nucleotides: TGTGCCAGCAGCGTAGACTGGGGGGGAACCTACGAGCAGTACTTC. Protein sequence: CASSVDWGGTYEQYF.

The sample holds a few counts of this clonotype. V gene TRBV6-1 combines with J gene TRBJ2-5; a possible D gene is TRBD1 (6 bases). The CDR3 consists of 16 residues. V was cut by 8 bases and J by 1 base, with 20 bases left in between. The germline CDR1 and CDR2 sequences are MNHNS and SASEGT. CDR3 in amino acids: CASLVGWGQSQETQYF. Here the CDR3 DNA reads TGTGCCAGCCTGGTTGGGTGGGGGCAGTCCCAAGAGACCCAGTACTTC.

V and J are TRBV29-1 and TRBJ2-5; 7 bases are a match to TRBD2. TRBJ2-1 explains the end of the DNA better; the J call may be wrong. The V gene's germline CDR1 is SQVTM and CDR2 ANQGSEA. The CDR3 consists of 12 residues. CDR3 coding DNA: TGCAGCGCCCGGACTAGTAGGAATGAGCAGTTCTTC. Protein product: CSARTSRNEQFF.

This clonotype has just one count. The rearrangement uses TRBV7-9 and TRBJ1-6; D gene ambiguous. This CDR3 has 15 amino acids. Per germline, CDR1 SEHNR and CDR2 FQNEAQ (reference sequence). V dropped 7 bases and J dropped 3 bases, with 13 bases sitting between them. As DNA, the CDR3 is TGTGCCAGCACCGCCGACACCATCTATAATTCACCCCTCCACTTT. This encodes CASTADTIYNSPLHF. The full variable domain, rest sourced from reference TRBV7-9 and TRBJ1-6, is DTGVSQNPRHKITKRGQNVTFRCDPISEHNRLYWYRQTLGQGPEFLTYFQNEAQLEKSRLLSDRFSAERPKGSFSTLEIQRTEQGDSAMYLCASTADTIYNSPLHFGNGTRLTVT.

Only a few counts were recorded for this clonotype. The gene calls are TRBV7-2 and TRBJ2-3, with D uncertain. V was cut by 2 bases and J by 2 bases, with 11 bases left in between. The CDR3 has 15 amino acids. Germline CDR1 reads SGHTA; CDR2 reads FQGNSA. The CDR3 is CASSLYDGITDTQYF. CDR3 DNA: TGTGCCAGCAGCTTATACGACGGAATCACAGATACGCAGTATTTT. Full variable domain (missing parts from reference TRBV7-2 and TRBJ2-3): GAGVSQSPSNKVTEKGKDVELRCDPISGHTALYWYRQSLGQGLEFLIYFQGNSAPDKSGLPSDRFSAERTGGSVSTLTIQRTQQEDSAVYLCASSLYDGITDTQYFGPGTRLTVL.

The chain recombines TRBV4-1 with TRBJ1-5; the D gene is possibly TRBD1 (5 bases). The CDR3 totals 16 residues. V was clipped by 4 bases and J by 7 bases, with 20 bases between them. Germline lookup yields CDR1 MGHRA and CDR2 YSYEKL. In nucleotides, the CDR3 is TGCGCCAGCAGCCGAGGGGTCAGGGTGAGTCACCAGCCCCAGCATTTT. Amino acid sequence: CASSRGVRVSHQPQHF.

This chain uses TRBV6-5 with TRBJ1-4; D gene uncertain. CDR1 and CDR2 from the germline V gene are MNHEY and SVGAGI. This CDR3 has 15 amino acids. V dropped 5 bases and J dropped 5 bases, with 15 bases sitting between them. The CDR3 region is CASSDRTQRNEKLFF. CDR3 bases: TGTGCCAGCAGTGACCGGACTCAGCGGAATGAAAAACTGTTTTTT.

This clonotype has more than one count but fewer than ten. V usage is TRBV7-2 and J usage is TRBJ2-4, with D tentatively TRBD2 (5 bases). CDR3 length equals 14 residues. The germline V and J ends were trimmed by 7 bases and 3 bases, with 13 bases remaining between them. Germline V lookup: CDR1 SGHTA, CDR2 FQGNSA. The CDR3, as DNA: TGTGCCAGCATTGACGGGGTTGGCAAAAACATTCAGTACTTC. It is translated as CASIDGVGKNIQYF.

The chain is built from TRBV7-9 and TRBJ1-4; 8 bases agree with TRBD1. This CDR3 is built from 15 residues. V lost 5 bases and J lost 8; bases outside the gene matches: 10. CDR1 is SEHNR, CDR2 FQNEAQ, per germline (reference sequence). The CDR3 DNA reads TGTGCCAGCAGCACTTCGGACAGGGCGGTCGAAAAACTGTTTTTT. Translated: CASSTSDRAVEKLFF. The full variable domain, completed using reference TRBV7-9 and TRBJ1-4, is DTGVSQNPRHKITKRGQNVTFRCDPISEHNRLYWYRQTLGQGPEFLTYFQNEAQLEKSRLLSDRFSAERPKGSFSTLEIQRTEQGDSAMYLCASSTSDRAVEKLFFGSGTQLSVL.

This clonotype was seen only a few times. The CDR3 nucleotides are TGTGCCAGCAGCCAAGATAATCTCAGGGTCTGGGGCTCTGGGGCCAACGTCCTGACTTTC. Its protein product is CASSQDNLRVWGSGANVLTF. The chain employs TRBV4-2 and TRBJ2-6; a weak D match, TRBD1 (5 bases). Germline V gene data show CDR1 as LGHNA and CDR2 as YNFKEQ. Trimming shortened V by 0 bases and J by 0 bases, and 18 bases separated the two germline ends. The CDR3 is 20 residues long.

V gene TRBV20-1 combines with J gene TRBJ2-1; D not resolved. CDR1 is DFQATT, CDR2 SNEGSKA, per germline (reference sequence). V shed 1 base and J shed 10 bases, with 8 bases lying between them. The CDR3 loop spans 11 amino acids. The CDR3 is CSARADFEQFF. The CDR3 nucleotides are TGCAGTGCTAGAGCTGATTTCGAGCAGTTCTTC.

CDR3 coding DNA: TGTGCCAGCACTGAGGAGGGGACTAATGAAAAACTGTTTTTT. Its protein product is CASTEEGTNEKLFF. The chain couples TRBV6-2 or TRBV6-3 to TRBJ1-4; a possible D gene is TRBD1 (5 bases). Trimming took off 7 bases at V and 2 bases at J, with 11 bases between the two ends. From germline, CDR1 is MNHEY and CDR2 SVGEGT. The CDR3 has 14 residues.

The V call is TRBV5-1, the J call TRBJ1-4; 8 nucleotides line up with TRBD1. The length of the CDR3 is 13 residues. Germline lookup yields CDR1 SGHRS and CDR2 YFSETQ. The J segment lost 8 bases and the V segment lost 4 bases, leaving 4 bases of the junction unmatched. The CDR3 nucleotides read TGCGCCAGCAGCACTCAGGGGGCCGAAAAACTGTTTTTT. It is translated as CASSTQGAEKLFF.

The V gene is TRBV10-3, the J gene TRBJ2-3; TRBD1 might be the D (6 bases). CDR1 ENHRY and CDR2 SYGVKD come from the germline V gene. The CDR3 consists of 17 residues. V shed 3 bases and J shed 6 bases, with 22 bases lying between them. DNA for the CDR3: TGTGCCATCAGTGACCCGGACAGCACCACGCTCCGGGATACGCAGTATTTT. This sequence encodes CAISDPDSTTLRDTQYF.